What follows are 19 T cell receptor beta chains derived from one specimen sequenced in a study of blood T cell repertoires in COVID-19. Assay used: immunoSEQ multiplex PCR; TCRdb lists only in-frame clones, some missing. The sample includes 200,000 to 250,000 clones, more than 80% seen only once; the top ten take 1.3%. The sequencing input was peripheral blood. The source of these receptors is a woman aged 30 to 39 with COVID-19, enrolled during active disease.

This sequence joins TRBV7-9 and TRBJ1-2; 7 bases are shared with TRBD1. V dropped 1 base and J dropped 5; count of bases not matched to a gene: 7. This CDR3 has 15 residues. Germline values: CDR1 SEHNR, CDR2 FQNEAQ (reference sequence). CDR3 sequence: CASSLGDSPLYGYTF. The CDR3 DNA reads as TGTGCCAGCAGCTTAGGGGACAGTCCCCTGTATGGCTACACCTTC.

The chain links TRBV6-2 or TRBV6-3 to TRBJ1-6; unclear D gene. The germline CDR1 and CDR2 sequences are MNHEY and SVGEGT. Trimming took off 6 bases at V and 7 bases at J, with 13 bases between the two ends. The CDR3 sequence is 14 residues long. The CDR3 coding sequence is TGTGCCAGCAGCACCCTCGGTAGAAATTCACCCCTCCACTTT. Protein sequence: CASSTLGRNSPLHF.

The gene calls are TRBV29-1 and TRBJ1-2; TRBD1 matches at 8 bases. The CDR3 is 13 residues long. CDR1 and CDR2 from the germline V gene are SQVTM and ANQGSEA. Trimming removed 1 base from V and 7 bases from J; junction bases left unmatched: 5. CDR3 nucleotide sequence: TGCAGCGTTGAAGCACAGGGGGTGGGTGGCTACACCTTC. Amino acids: CSVEAQGVGGYTF. Based on the CDR3 plus reference TRBV29-1 and TRBJ1-2, the full variable domain is SAVISQKPSRDICQRGTSLTIQCQVDSQVTMMFWYRQQPGQSLTLIATANQGSEATYESGFVIDKFPISRPNLTFSTLTVSNMSPEDSSIYLCSVEAQGVGGYTFGSGTRLTVV.

The CDR3 DNA sequence: TGTGCCTGGAGTGTACAGAGGGGGCGGGGAGGCTACACCTTC. Translation gives CAWSVQRGRGGYTF. This chain uses TRBV30 with TRBJ1-2; TRBD1 matches 7 bases. Germline V gene lookup returns CDR1 GTSNPN and CDR2 SVGIG (reference sequence). The ends lost 0 bases at V and 8 bases at J; junction bases unmatched: 9. This CDR3 comprises 14 residues. The whole variable domain, filled in from reference TRBV30 and TRBJ1-2, reads SQTIHQWPATLVQPVGSPLSLECTVEGTSNPNLYWYRQAAGRGLQLLFYSVGIGQISSEVPQNLSASRPQDRQFILSSKKLLLSDSGFYLCAWSVQRGRGGYTFGSGTRLTVV.

The CDR3 spells CASSPTGGASYGYTF. CDR3 nucleotide sequence: TGCGCCAGCAGCCCGACAGGGGGCGCGTCTTATGGCTACACCTTC. The V gene is TRBV5-1, the J gene TRBJ1-2, with 10 bases aligning to TRBD1. CDR1 and CDR2 (germline): SGHRS, YFSETQ. The CDR3 sequence is 15 residues long. V lost 4 bases, J lost 5 bases, and 8 bases stayed unmatched.

The chain employs TRBV14 and TRBJ2-7; D gene ambiguous. From germline, CDR1 is SGHDN and CDR2 FVKESK. V was cut by 2 bases and J by 6 bases, with 8 bases left in between. This CDR3 contains 12 residues. The chain's CDR3 is CASSQTWPEQYF. The CDR3, as DNA: TGTGCCAGCAGCCAAACGTGGCCCGAGCAGTACTTC.

The V call is TRBV7-2, the J call TRBJ2-7; D gene unclear. V shed 5 bases and J shed 7 bases, with 18 bases lying between them. The CDR3 spans 14 residues. Germline V lookup: CDR1 SGHTA, CDR2 FQGNSA. In DNA, the CDR3 is TGTGCCAGCAGCCCTGACTCGCTTCGGAGAGAGCAGTACTTC. Protein product: CASSPDSLRREQYF.

The chain employs TRBV6-6 and TRBJ1-2, with 7 bases that match TRBD1. The J segment lost 5 bases and the V segment lost 2 bases, leaving 11 bases of the junction unmatched. Per germline, CDR1 MNHNY and CDR2 SVGAGI (reference sequence). This CDR3 is 16 amino acids long. Written as DNA, the CDR3 is TGTGCCAGCAGTTACCCCTTGACAGGGATCGGATATGGCTACACCTTC. Amino acid sequence: CASSYPLTGIGYGYTF.

The chain couples TRBV7-8 to TRBJ2-1; D is undetermined. Trimming shortened V by 0 bases and J by 6 bases, and 6 bases separated the two germline ends. CDR1 SGHVS and CDR2 FQNEAQ come from the germline V gene. This CDR3 region has 13 residues. DNA for the CDR3: TGTGCCAGCAGCTTAGCACTCGGCAATGAGCAGTTCTTC. This codes for CASSLALGNEQFF. Combining the CDR3 with reference TRBV7-8 and TRBJ2-1 gives the whole variable domain GAGVSQSPRYKVAKRGQDVALRCDPISGHVSLFWYQQALGQGPEFLTYFQNEAQLDKSGLPSDRFFAERPEGSVSTLKIQRTQQEDSAVYLCASSLALGNEQFFGPGTRLTVL.

The chain employs TRBV13 and TRBJ2-3, with a possible D match to TRBD1 (6 bases). Trimming cost V 5 bases and J 1 base, with 13 bases left between them. This CDR3 spans 15 amino acids. The germline CDR1 and CDR2 sequences are PRHDT and FYEKMQ (reference sequence). The CDR3 DNA follows: TGTGCCAGCAGCCACGCACAGGGAGGCACAGATACGCAGTATTTT. It specifies CASSHAQGGTDTQYF.

The gene calls are TRBV9 and TRBJ2-7, with a tentative D call TRBD1 (6 bases). The CDR3 totals 15 residues. Germline V gene lookup returns CDR1 SGDLS and CDR2 YYNGEE. The ends were cut back, 0 bases at V and 4 bases at J, with 14 bases in the middle. The CDR3 spells CASSVDRDTRYEQYF. The CDR3 DNA sequence: TGTGCCAGCAGCGTAGACCGGGACACCAGATACGAGCAGTACTTC.

This clone appeared a single time. The chain links TRBV5-1 to TRBJ2-3, with 9 nucleotides matching TRBD2. The CDR3 runs 15 residues. Germline V gene lookup returns CDR1 SGHRS and CDR2 YFSETQ. Losses at the gene ends were 0 bases for V and 4 bases for J; bases not matched to a gene: 3. The CDR3 protein is CASSLGRGGPDTQYF. CDR3 coding DNA: TGCGCCAGCAGCTTGGGGCGGGGGGGCCCAGATACGCAGTATTTT.

The rearrangement links TRBV7-9 to TRBJ1-2; D is perhaps TRBD1 (5 bases). V lost 2 bases and J lost 5, with 18 bases in between. Germline V gives CDR1 SEHNR, CDR2 FQNEAQ (reference sequence). The CDR3 is 16 residues long. CDR3 nucleotides: TGTGCCAGCAGCTTATCCGTCAGGGCAAGGGGTTATGGCTACACCTTC. Encoded protein: CASSLSVRARGYGYTF.

The sample holds a few counts of this clone. This chain links TRBV19 with TRBJ1-6; 8 nucleotides agree with TRBD1. The CDR3 is made up of 17 amino acids. Germline V gives CDR1 LNHDA, CDR2 SQIVND (reference sequence). The junction had 11 bases not matched to a gene; V was cut back by 5 bases and J by 5 bases. The CDR3: CASSPQGAARDNSPLHF. Here the CDR3 DNA reads TGTGCCAGTAGTCCCCAGGGGGCGGCCCGTGATAATTCACCCCTCCACTTT.

This clone was detected only once. The gene calls are TRBV27 and TRBJ2-1, with TRBD2 matching over 9 bases. The germline V gene has CDR1 MNHEY and CDR2 SMNVEV (reference sequence). J gave up 6 bases and V 8 bases, and 2 bases lay outside the gene matches. This CDR3 contains 12 residues. The CDR3 DNA is TGTGCCAGCCTGACTAGCGGCAATGAGCAGTTCTTC. It specifies CASLTSGNEQFF.

This chain uses TRBV3-1 (or the pseudogene TRBV3-2) with TRBJ2-1; 9 nucleotides line up with TRBD2. In germline, CDR1 is LGHDT, CDR2 YNNKEL (reference sequence). J gave up 4 bases and V 4 bases, and 11 bases lay outside the gene matches. The CDR3 has 17 amino acids. The CDR3 region is CASSPTPTSGPYNEQFF. The CDR3 nucleotides are TGTGCCAGCAGCCCAACCCCCACTAGCGGGCCTTACAATGAGCAGTTCTTC.

The CDR3 protein is CAWSVGRAQPQHF. For the CDR3, the DNA is TGTGCCTGGAGTGTAGGCAGGGCTCAGCCCCAGCATTTT. This sequence joins TRBV30 and TRBJ1-5, with D tentatively TRBD1 (5 bases). Germline V CDR1 and CDR2: GTSNPN, SVGIG (reference sequence). V lost 0 bases and J 6 bases, leaving 9 bases between the germline ends. This CDR3 has 13 residues.

V gene TRBV18 combines with J gene TRBJ1-5; D gene ambiguous. Germline CDR1 is KGHSH and CDR2 is LQKENI. The germline V and J ends were trimmed by 2 bases and 4 bases, with 9 bases remaining between them. The CDR3 runs to 14 residues. In DNA, the CDR3 is TGTGCCAGCTCACCATTCAGTAAAAATCAGCCCCAGCATTTT. Its protein is CASSPFSKNQPQHF.

This rearrangement joins TRBV7-9 to TRBJ2-4, with D possibly being TRBD2 (6 bases). The CDR3 has 14 residues. Trimming stripped 1 base from V and 5 bases from J, with 9 bases between. Looked up from germline, CDR1 is SEHNR and CDR2 is FQNEAQ (reference sequence). CDR3 amino acids: CASSLVAEENIQYF. The CDR3 DNA reads TGTGCCAGCAGCTTAGTAGCGGAAGAAAACATTCAGTACTTC.